These 27 T cell receptor beta chains were sequenced from one sample in a study of OX40 agonist ivuxolimab in advanced cancers. Only in-frame clones appear in the TCRdb table, and some are missing; sequencing was by immunoSEQ multiplex PCR. The top ten hold about 1.2% of the sample, which has roughly 54,000 clones, about 83% seen once. The material was CD4+ or CD8+ T cells sorted from blood, obtained in a trial of the OX40 agonist ivuxolimab. Receptor source: an adult with an advanced solid tumor such as melanoma, head and neck, liver or kidney cancer.

This clone occurred a few times. The rearrangement uses TRBV15 and TRBJ1-5; D not resolved. Germline assignment: CDR1 LNHNV and CDR2 YYDKDF (reference sequence). The CDR3 is 15 amino acids. Trimming took 1 base from V and 4 from J, leaving 11 bases between them. CDR3 bases: TGTGCCACCAGCAGAGGGACGTCCGAGAATCAGCCCCAGCATTTT. Translated, it gives CATSRGTSENQPQHF.

The rearrangement links TRBV5-1 to TRBJ2-1, with D perhaps matching TRBD2 (6 bases). Trimming took 4 bases from V and 10 from J, leaving 21 bases between them. This CDR3 region has 15 residues. Germline lookup yields CDR1 SGHRS and CDR2 YFSETQ. Here the CDR3 reads CASSVRDGVDGEQFF. The CDR3 DNA is TGCGCCAGCAGCGTGCGGGACGGGGTGGATGGGGAGCAGTTCTTC.

Only a few counts were recorded for this clone. The chain has TRBV28 and TRBJ2-7, with 7 bases matching TRBD2. V shed 3 bases and J 1 base; nucleotides not matched to a gene: 6. Germline CDR1 is MDHEN and CDR2 is SYDVKM. This CDR3 has 15 amino acids. CDR3 nucleotide sequence: TGTGCCAGCAGTTTCGTAGCGGGTGATTCCTACGAGCAGTACTTC. It specifies CASSFVAGDSYEQYF.

About this clone itself: Other DNA sequences in the same sample also yield this CDR3. The rearrangement uses TRBV30 and TRBJ1-2; weak D call: TRBD1 (6 bases). Trimming left V 2 bases short and J 9 bases short, with 25 bases between. CDR1 and CDR2 from the germline V gene are GTSNPN and SVGIG (reference sequence). This CDR3 is built from 16 residues. Here the CDR3 DNA reads TGTGCCTGGAGTCCCAATTCAGGGGCCCTCAGTTTACGCTACACCTTC. Its translation is CAWSPNSGALSLRYTF.

This clone turned up a few times. The chain employs TRBV19 and TRBJ1-5; possibly TRBD1 for D (5 bases). The CDR3 is made up of 13 amino acids. The germline gives CDR1 LNHDA, CDR2 SQIVND (reference sequence). V lost 6 bases and J 4 bases, leaving 10 bases between the germline ends. The CDR3, as DNA: TGTGCCAGTAGCGACAGCCCGAATCAGCCCCAGCATTTT. Encoded protein: CASSDSPNQPQHF. Drawing the rest from reference TRBV19 and TRBJ1-5, the complete variable domain is DGGITQSPKYLFRKEGQNVTLSCEQNLNHDAMYWYRQDPGQGLRLIYYSQIVNDFQKGDIAEGYSVSREKKESFPLTVTSAQKNPTAFYLCASSDSPNQPQHFGDGTRLSIL.

Worth noting for this clone: An end of the junction does not agree with germline; a read error may underlie this. The chain carries TRBV5-4 and TRBJ2-7; D is unclear. CDR1 is SGHNT, CDR2 YYREEE, per germline (reference sequence). This CDR3 has 15 amino acids. CDR3 amino acids: CAGSMDNARSTVQYF. CDR3 nucleotides: TGTGCCGGCAGCATGGATAACGCCAGGTCTACAGTGCAGTACTTC.

This clone was detected only a few times. This rearrangement joins TRBV11-2 to TRBJ1-2, with D perhaps matching TRBD1 (6 bases). The CDR3 length is 18 residues. In germline, CDR1 is SGHAT, CDR2 FQNNGV. Trimming left V 5 bases short and J 4 bases short, with 26 bases between. The CDR3 loop is CASSTPRGGKRSFYGYTF. The CDR3 region has the DNA TGTGCCAGCAGCACACCGCGAGGGGGGAAGAGATCTTTCTATGGCTACACCTTC. Combining the CDR3 with reference TRBV11-2 and TRBJ1-2 gives the whole variable domain EAGVAQSPRYKIIEKRQSVAFWCNPISGHATLYWYQQILGQGPKLLIQFQNNGVVDDSQLPKDRFSAERLKGVDSTLKIQPAKLEDSAVYLCASSTPRGGKRSFYGYTFGSGTRLTVV.

The chain carries TRBV7-9 and TRBJ1-4; a possible D gene is TRBD1 (5 bases). This CDR3 is 14 amino acids long. V was shortened by 5 bases and J by 4 bases, with 11 bases between the two germline ends. Germline CDR1 is SEHNR and CDR2 is FQNEAQ (reference sequence). The DNA of the CDR3 is TGTGCCAGCAGCCCGGGAGGGGATAATGAAAAACTGTTTTTT. Translating it yields CASSPGGDNEKLFF.

This chain uses TRBV30 with TRBJ2-7, with a tentative D call TRBD2 (5 bases). This CDR3 comprises 13 residues. Germline CDR1 GTSNPN, CDR2 SVGIG (reference sequence). V lost 4 bases and J lost 0, with 10 bases in between. The CDR3 coding sequence is TGTGCCTGGAATTCGGGAATCTCCTACGAGCAGTACTTC. Protein product: CAWNSGISYEQYF. The variable domain in full, completed from reference TRBV30 and TRBJ2-7, reads SQTIHQWPATLVQPVGSPLSLECTVEGTSNPNLYWYRQAAGRGLQLLFYSVGIGQISSEVPQNLSASRPQDRQFILSSKKLLLSDSGFYLCAWNSGISYEQYFGPGTRLTVT.

This clone was counted between two and nine times. J is TRBJ1-2 and V is TRBV29-1, with D possibly being TRBD1 (6 bases). Germline V gives CDR1 SQVTM, CDR2 ANQGSEA. The CDR3 has 13 residues. V was pared by 6 bases and J by 6 bases, with 17 bases between. In nucleotides, the CDR3 is TGCAGCGTGGGTGGACAGTCGGAGAATGGCTACACCTTC. Translation gives CSVGGQSENGYTF.

This clone was observed a handful of times. This chain joins TRBV5-3 and TRBJ2-3; tentative D call: TRBD1 (6 bases). TRBV5-3 is assigned to the ORF class and has an uncertain function. This CDR3 has 20 amino acids. V lost 4 bases to trimming and J lost 11 bases, with 38 bases between them. CDR3: CARSHPAALQMGSGKGQQYF. CDR3 sequence (DNA): TGTGCCAGAAGCCACCCTGCGGCCCTACAAATGGGTTCCGGTAAGGGACAGCAGTATTTT.

V gene TRBV11-2 combines with J gene TRBJ2-7; D is perhaps TRBD1 (7 bases). V lost 3 bases and J lost 0, with 15 bases in between. From germline, CDR1 is SGHAT and CDR2 FQNNGV. This CDR3 has 16 residues. The CDR3 loop reads CASSFRGTASSYEQYF. The CDR3 DNA sequence: TGTGCCAGCAGCTTCCGGGGGACAGCCAGCTCCTACGAGCAGTACTTC.

This clone appeared a few times. The chain is built from TRBV7-6 and TRBJ2-1; 9 nucleotides match TRBD1. V gave up 4 bases and J gave up 7 bases; unmatched junction bases: 8. The germline CDR1 and CDR2 sequences are SGHVS and FNYEAQ. This CDR3 is built from 15 residues. CDR3 DNA sequence: TGTGCCAGCAGCTCTTTCTGGACAGGGGAAAATGAGCAGTTCTTC. Translated: CASSSFWTGENEQFF.

The table lists this clone with a count of one. This chain uses TRBV6-6 with TRBJ2-3; maybe TRBD1 (5 bases). The CDR3 length is 15 residues. CDR1 is MNHNY and CDR2 is SVGAGI in the germline V gene (reference sequence). V was pared by 7 bases and J by 0 bases, with 14 bases between. The CDR3 DNA sequence: TGTGCCAGCACCGGCGACAGATCAAGCACAGATACGCAGTATTTT. Translation: CASTGDRSSTDTQYF.

The table lists this clone with a count of one. This chain joins TRBV27 and TRBJ2-3; 13 bases agree with TRBD2. J gave up 6 bases and V 5 bases, and 8 bases lay outside the gene matches. The CDR3 is 16 residues long. Per germline, CDR1 MNHEY and CDR2 SMNVEV (reference sequence). The CDR3 sequence is CASSTLTSGRRDTQYF. The DNA for the CDR3 is TGTGCCAGCAGTACACTGACTAGCGGGAGGAGGGATACGCAGTATTTT.

The chain combines TRBV5-4 with TRBJ2-3; D is ambiguous. Germline CDR1 is SGHNT and CDR2 is YYREEE (reference sequence). The CDR3 contains 14 residues. Trimming removed 4 bases from V and 2 bases from J, with 11 bases in between. The CDR3 DNA is TGTGCCAGCAGCCCCTTCACTACCACAGATACGCAGTATTTT. It yields the protein CASSPFTTTDTQYF.

In this sample, this clone turned up a few times. The chain uses TRBV21-1 and TRBJ1-1; TRBD1 was called by the table and not checked on the DNA. TRBV21-1 is annotated as a pseudogene. This CDR3 has 14 residues. CDR3 amino acids: CASSKRTGNTEAFF. CDR3 nucleotides: TGTGCCAGCAGCAAAAGGACAGGGAACACTGAAGCTTTCTTT.

This chain uses TRBV4-1 with TRBJ1-1; TRBD1 might be the D (5 bases). The V and J ends lost 0 bases and 3 bases respectively, with 8 bases between them. Germline-derived CDR1 and CDR2 are MGHRA and YSYEKL. CDR3 length: 14 residues. The CDR3 is CASSQEEGYTEAFF. DNA of the CDR3: TGCGCCAGCAGCCAAGAGGAGGGGTACACTGAAGCTTTCTTT.

This clone has only a few counts. The V and J genes are TRBV10-1 and TRBJ2-7; 8 bases are shared with TRBD1. The CDR3 contains 13 residues. The germline CDR1 and CDR2 sequences are WNHNN and SYGVQD (reference sequence). Trimming cost V 4 bases and J 5 bases; bases outside gene matches: 4. CDR3 coding DNA: TGCGCCAGCAGTGTATCAGGGGGCAACGAGCAGTACTTC. Protein product: CASSVSGGNEQYF.

The chain joins TRBV28 to TRBJ1-5; the D is unclear. Germline V gene sequence: CDR1 MDHEN, CDR2 SYDVKM. V lost 7 bases and J 0 bases, leaving 13 bases between the germline ends. The CDR3 has 15 residues. In nucleotides, the CDR3 is TGTGCCAGCATCCCCCTGGGTGATAGCAATCAGCCCCAGCATTTT. It is translated as CASIPLGDSNQPQHF.

The gene calls are TRBV7-6 and TRBJ1-2, with D perhaps TRBD1 (6 bases). Deletions cut 2 bases from V and 7 bases from J, with 14 bases between. Germline V gene lookup returns CDR1 SGHVS and CDR2 FNYEAQ. The CDR3 is made up of 14 amino acids. The CDR3 region has the DNA TGTGCCAGCAGCTTAATGGGGGCGACGGCTGGCTACACCTTC. It specifies CASSLMGATAGYTF.

The chain has TRBV9 and TRBJ2-7; 9 positions agree with TRBD1. Trimming removed 4 bases from V and 6 bases from J; junction bases left unmatched: 14. Germline CDR1 SGDLS, CDR2 YYNGEE. The CDR3 totals 16 residues. CDR3 loop: CASSPRSSGQGFEQYF. The CDR3 DNA sequence: TGTGCCAGCAGCCCGAGGTCGTCGGGACAGGGATTCGAGCAGTACTTC.

V gene TRBV6-5 combines with J gene TRBJ2-3; D gene unclear. V was trimmed by 2 bases and J by 6 bases, leaving 6 bases between them. Looked up from germline, CDR1 is MNHEY and CDR2 is SVGAGI. The CDR3 has 12 residues. The CDR3 region is CASSYDPDTQYF. The CDR3 DNA reads TGTGCCAGCAGTTACGATCCGGATACGCAGTATTTT.

The rearrangement links TRBV6-5 to TRBJ1-2, with D perhaps TRBD1 (6 bases). CDR1 is MNHEY, CDR2 SVGAGI, per germline. The V end lost 6 bases, the J end lost 4 bases, and 12 bases lay between the germline ends. The CDR3 totals 13 residues. CDR3 DNA: TGTGCCAGCAGATCACAGGGTTCCTATGGCTACACCTTC. Protein: CASRSQGSYGYTF.

The chain uses TRBV6-5 and TRBJ1-1; 7 positions match TRBD1. Germline V gene data show CDR1 as MNHEY and CDR2 as SVGAGI. With V trimmed by 4 bases and J by 4 bases, 9 bases remained unmatched. The CDR3 spans 15 residues. The CDR3 sequence: CASSSPGTVSTEAFF. The CDR3 nucleotides are TGTGCCAGCAGTTCCCCGGGGACAGTTAGCACTGAAGCTTTCTTT.

This CDR3 reads CAISPGLAEDSYNEQFF. The CDR3 bases are TGTGCCATCAGCCCGGGACTAGCAGAAGACTCCTACAATGAGCAGTTCTTC. The gene calls are TRBV10-3 and TRBJ2-1; 9 bases map to TRBD2. J was trimmed by 0 bases and V by 6 bases; bases with no gene match: 9. The CDR3 sequence is 17 residues long. Per the germline V gene, CDR1 is ENHRY and CDR2 is SYGVKD.

This CDR3 reads CASSRDVYGYTF. CDR3 DNA: TGTGCCAGTTCCCGGGACGTCTATGGCTACACCTTC. The chain joins TRBV5-6 to TRBJ1-2; tentative D call: TRBD1 (5 bases). Germline assignment: CDR1 SGHDT and CDR2 YYEEEE. V lost 8 bases, J lost 4 bases, and 12 bases lay in between. This CDR3 is 12 amino acids long. The variable domain in full, completed from reference TRBV5-6 and TRBJ1-2, reads DAGVTQSPTHLIKTRGQQVTLRCSPKSGHDTVSWYQQALGQGPQFIFQYYEEEERQRGNFPDRFSGHQFPNYSSELNVNALLLGDSALYLCASSRDVYGYTFGSGTRLTVV.